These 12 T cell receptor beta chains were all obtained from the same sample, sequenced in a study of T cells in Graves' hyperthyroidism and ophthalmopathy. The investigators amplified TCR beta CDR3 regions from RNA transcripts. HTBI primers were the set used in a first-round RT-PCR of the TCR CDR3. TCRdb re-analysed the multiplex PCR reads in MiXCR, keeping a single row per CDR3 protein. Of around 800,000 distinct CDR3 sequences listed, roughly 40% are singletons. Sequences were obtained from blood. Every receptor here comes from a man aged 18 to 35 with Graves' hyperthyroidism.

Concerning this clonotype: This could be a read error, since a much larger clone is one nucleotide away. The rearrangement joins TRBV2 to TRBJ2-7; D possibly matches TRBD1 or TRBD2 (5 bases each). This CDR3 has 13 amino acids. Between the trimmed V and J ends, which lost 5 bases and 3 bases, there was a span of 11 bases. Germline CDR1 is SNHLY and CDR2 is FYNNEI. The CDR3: CASSHGADYEQYF. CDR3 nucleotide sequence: TGTGCCAGCAGTCACGGGGCAGACTACGAGCAGTACTTC.

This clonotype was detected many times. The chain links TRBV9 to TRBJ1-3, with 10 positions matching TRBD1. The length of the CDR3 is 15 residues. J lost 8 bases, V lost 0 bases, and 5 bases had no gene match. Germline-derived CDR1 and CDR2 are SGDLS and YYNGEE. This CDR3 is CASSVEGQGVDTIYF. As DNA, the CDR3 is TGTGCCAGCAGCGTAGAAGGACAGGGGGTCGACACCATATATTTT.

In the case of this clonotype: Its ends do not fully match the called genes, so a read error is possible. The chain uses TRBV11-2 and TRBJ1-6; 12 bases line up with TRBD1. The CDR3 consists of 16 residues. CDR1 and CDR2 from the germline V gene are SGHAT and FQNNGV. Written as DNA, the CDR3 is TGCGCCAGCAGCCAAGACCGGGACAGGGGGCCCACACCCCTCCACTTT. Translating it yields CASSQDRDRGPTPLHF.

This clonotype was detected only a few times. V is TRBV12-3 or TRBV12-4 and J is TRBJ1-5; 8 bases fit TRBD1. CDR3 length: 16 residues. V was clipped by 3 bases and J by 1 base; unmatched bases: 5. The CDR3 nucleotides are TGTGCCAGCAGTTTCGGACAGGGAAGGAGCAATCAGCCCCAGCATTTT. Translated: CASSFGQGRSNQPQHF.

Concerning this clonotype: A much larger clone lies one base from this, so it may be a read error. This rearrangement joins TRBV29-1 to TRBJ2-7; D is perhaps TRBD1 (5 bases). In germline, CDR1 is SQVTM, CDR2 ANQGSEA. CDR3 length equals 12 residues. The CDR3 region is CSGLTAADEQHF. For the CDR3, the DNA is TGCAGCGGCCTGACAGCTGCCGACGAGCAGCACTTC.

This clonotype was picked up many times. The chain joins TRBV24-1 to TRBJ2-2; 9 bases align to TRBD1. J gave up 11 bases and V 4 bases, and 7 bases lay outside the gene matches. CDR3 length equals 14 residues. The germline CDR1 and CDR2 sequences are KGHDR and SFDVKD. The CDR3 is CATSEGTGMVELFF. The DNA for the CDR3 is TGTGCCACCAGTGAAGGGACAGGGATGGTTGAGCTGTTTTTT.

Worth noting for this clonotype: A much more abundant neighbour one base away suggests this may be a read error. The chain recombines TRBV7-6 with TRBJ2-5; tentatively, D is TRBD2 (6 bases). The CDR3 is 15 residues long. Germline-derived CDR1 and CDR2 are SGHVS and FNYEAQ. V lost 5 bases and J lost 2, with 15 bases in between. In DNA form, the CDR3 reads TGTGCCAGCAGCACACGGGACTCCCGGCAAGAGACCCAGTACTTC. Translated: CASSTRDSRQETQYF.

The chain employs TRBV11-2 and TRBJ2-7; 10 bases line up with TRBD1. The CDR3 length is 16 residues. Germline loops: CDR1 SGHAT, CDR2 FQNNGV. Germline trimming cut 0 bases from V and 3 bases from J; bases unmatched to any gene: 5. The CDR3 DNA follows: TGTGCCAGCAGCTTAGATCCGGGACAGGGGATCTACGAGCAGTACTTC. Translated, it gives CASSLDPGQGIYEQYF.

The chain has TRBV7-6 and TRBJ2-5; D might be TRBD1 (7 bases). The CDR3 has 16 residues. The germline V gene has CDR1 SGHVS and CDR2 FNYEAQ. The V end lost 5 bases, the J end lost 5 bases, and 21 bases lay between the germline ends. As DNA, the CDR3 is TGTGCCAGCAGCCTCTCGGAGGGCAGGGGGACGGAGACCCAGTACTTC. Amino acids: CASSLSEGRGTETQYF.

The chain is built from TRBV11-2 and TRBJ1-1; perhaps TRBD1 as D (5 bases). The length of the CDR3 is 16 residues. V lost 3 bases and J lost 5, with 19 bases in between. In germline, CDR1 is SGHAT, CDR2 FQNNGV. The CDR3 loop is CASSFWVLQGGTEAFF. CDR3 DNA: TGTGCCAGCAGCTTTTGGGTGTTGCAGGGAGGGACTGAAGCTTTCTTT.

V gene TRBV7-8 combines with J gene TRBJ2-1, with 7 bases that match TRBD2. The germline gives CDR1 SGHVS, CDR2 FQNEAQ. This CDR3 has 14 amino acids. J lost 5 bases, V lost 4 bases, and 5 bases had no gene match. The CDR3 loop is CASSSSLADNEQFF. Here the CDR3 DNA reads TGTGCCAGCAGCTCTTCGCTAGCGGACAATGAGCAGTTCTTC.

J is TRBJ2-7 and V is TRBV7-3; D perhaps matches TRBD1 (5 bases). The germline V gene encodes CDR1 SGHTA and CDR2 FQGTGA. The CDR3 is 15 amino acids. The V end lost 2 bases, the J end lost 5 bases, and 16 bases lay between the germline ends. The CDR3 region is CASSLAPAGLDEQYF. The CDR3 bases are TGTGCCAGCAGCTTAGCCCCCGCAGGGCTCGACGAGCAGTACTTC. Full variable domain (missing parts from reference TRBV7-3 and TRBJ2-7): GAGVSQTPSNKVTEKGKYVELRCDPISGHTALYWYRQSLGQGPEFLIYFQGTGAADDSGLPNDRFFAVRPEGSVSTLKIQRTERGDSAVYLCASSLAPAGLDEQYFGPGTRLTVT.